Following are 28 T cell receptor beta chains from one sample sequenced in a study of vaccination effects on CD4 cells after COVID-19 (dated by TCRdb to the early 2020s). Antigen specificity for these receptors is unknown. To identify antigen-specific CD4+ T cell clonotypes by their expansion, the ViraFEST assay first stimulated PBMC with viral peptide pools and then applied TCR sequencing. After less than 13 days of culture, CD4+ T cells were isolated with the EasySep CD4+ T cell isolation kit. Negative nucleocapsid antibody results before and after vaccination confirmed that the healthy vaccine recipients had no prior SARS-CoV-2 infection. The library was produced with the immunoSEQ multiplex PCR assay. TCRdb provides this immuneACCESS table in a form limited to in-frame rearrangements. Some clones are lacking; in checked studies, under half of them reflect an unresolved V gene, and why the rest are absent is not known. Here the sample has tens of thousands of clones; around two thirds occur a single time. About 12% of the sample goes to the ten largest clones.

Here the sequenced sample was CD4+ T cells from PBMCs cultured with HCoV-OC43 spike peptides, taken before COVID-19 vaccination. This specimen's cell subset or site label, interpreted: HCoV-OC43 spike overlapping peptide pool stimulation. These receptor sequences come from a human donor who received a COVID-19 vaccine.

The CDR3 bases are TGTGCCAGCAGCCGTAAGACAGGGGGAACCTACGAGCAGTACTTC. Translation gives CASSRKTGGTYEQYF. The chain employs TRBV27 and TRBJ2-7; 9 bases match TRBD1. After removal of 6 bases from V and 2 bases from J, the junction contained 8 bases not matched to a gene. CDR3 length: 15 amino acids. Germline V gene data show CDR1 as MNHEY and CDR2 as SMNVEV (reference sequence).

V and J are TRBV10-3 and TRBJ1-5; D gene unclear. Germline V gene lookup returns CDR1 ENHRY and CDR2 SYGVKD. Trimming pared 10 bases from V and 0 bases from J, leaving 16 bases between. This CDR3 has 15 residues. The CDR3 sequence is CATSERRDSNQPQHF. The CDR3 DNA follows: TGTGCCACCTCAGAGAGACGGGATAGCAATCAGCCCCAGCATTTT.

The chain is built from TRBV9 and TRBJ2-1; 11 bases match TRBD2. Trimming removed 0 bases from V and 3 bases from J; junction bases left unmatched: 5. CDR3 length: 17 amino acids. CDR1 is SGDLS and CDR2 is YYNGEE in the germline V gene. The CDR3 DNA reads TGTGCCAGCAGCGTAGGATTAGCGGGGGGGTTCTACAATGAGCAGTTCTTC. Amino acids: CASSVGLAGGFYNEQFF.

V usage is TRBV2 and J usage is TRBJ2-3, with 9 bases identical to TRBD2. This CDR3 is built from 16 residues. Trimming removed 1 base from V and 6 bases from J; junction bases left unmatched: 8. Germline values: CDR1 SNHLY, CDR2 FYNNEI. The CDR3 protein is CASSEEGTSLWDTQYF. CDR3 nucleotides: TGTGCCAGCAGTGAAGAAGGGACTAGCCTGTGGGATACGCAGTATTTT.

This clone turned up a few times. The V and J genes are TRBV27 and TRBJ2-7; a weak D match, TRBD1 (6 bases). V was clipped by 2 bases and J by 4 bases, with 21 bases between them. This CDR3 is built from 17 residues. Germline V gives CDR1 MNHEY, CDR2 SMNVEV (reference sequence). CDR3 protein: CASSLGFGAGTSYEQYF. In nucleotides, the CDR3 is TGTGCCAGCAGTTTAGGGTTTGGGGCAGGGACATCTTACGAGCAGTACTTC.

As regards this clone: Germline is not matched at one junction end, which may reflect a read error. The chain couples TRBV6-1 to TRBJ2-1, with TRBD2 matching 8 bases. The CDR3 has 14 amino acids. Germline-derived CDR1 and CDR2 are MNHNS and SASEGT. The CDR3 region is CASSKAGDYNEQFF. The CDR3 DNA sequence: TGTGCCAGCAGTAAAGCGGGGGATTACAATGAGCAGTTCTTC.

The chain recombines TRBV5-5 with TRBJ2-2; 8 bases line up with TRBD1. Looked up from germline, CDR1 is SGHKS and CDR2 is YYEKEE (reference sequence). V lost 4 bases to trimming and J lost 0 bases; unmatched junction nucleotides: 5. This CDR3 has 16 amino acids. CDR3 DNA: TGTGCCAGCAGCCGCCCGGGACAGGCGAACACCGGGGAGCTGTTTTTT. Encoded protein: CASSRPGQANTGELFF.

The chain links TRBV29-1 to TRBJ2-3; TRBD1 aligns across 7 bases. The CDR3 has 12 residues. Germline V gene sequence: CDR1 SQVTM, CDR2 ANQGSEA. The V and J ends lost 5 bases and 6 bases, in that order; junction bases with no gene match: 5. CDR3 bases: TGCAGCGTTACAACAGGGGCCGATACGCAGTATTTT. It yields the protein CSVTTGADTQYF.

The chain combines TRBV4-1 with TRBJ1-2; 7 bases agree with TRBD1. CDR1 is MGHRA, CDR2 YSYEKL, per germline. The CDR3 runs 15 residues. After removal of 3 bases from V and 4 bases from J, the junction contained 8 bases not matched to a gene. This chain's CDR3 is CASSHLDRPLYGYTF. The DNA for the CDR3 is TGCGCCAGCAGCCACCTGGACAGGCCTCTCTATGGCTACACCTTC.

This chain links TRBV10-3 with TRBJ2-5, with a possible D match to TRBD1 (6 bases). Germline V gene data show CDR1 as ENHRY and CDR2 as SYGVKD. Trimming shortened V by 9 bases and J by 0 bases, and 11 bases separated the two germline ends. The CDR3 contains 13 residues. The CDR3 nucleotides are TGTGCCATGCAGCAGGGGTACCAAGAGACCCAGTACTTC. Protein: CAMQQGYQETQYF.

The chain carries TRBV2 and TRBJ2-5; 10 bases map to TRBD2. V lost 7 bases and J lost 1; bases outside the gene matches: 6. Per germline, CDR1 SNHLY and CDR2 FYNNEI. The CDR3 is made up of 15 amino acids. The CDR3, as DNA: TGTGCCAGCACCGGACTAGCGGCTTCCCAAGAGACCCAGTACTTC. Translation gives CASTGLAASQETQYF.

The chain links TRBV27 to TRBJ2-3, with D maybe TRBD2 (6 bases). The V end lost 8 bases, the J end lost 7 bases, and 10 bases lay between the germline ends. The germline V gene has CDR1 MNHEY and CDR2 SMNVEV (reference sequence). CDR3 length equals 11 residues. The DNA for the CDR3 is TGTGCCAGCTTGCGGGGAAATACGCAGTATTTT. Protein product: CASLRGNTQYF.

DNA of the CDR3: TGTGCCAGTAGTGAACTAGCGAACTCCTACAATGAGCAGTTCTTC. Protein: CASSELANSYNEQFF. The rearrangement uses TRBV19 and TRBJ2-1; 7 nucleotides line up with TRBD2. Trimming cost V 5 bases and J 0 bases; bases outside gene matches: 4. The CDR3 is 15 amino acids. CDR1 is LNHDA and CDR2 is SQIVND in the germline V gene (reference sequence).

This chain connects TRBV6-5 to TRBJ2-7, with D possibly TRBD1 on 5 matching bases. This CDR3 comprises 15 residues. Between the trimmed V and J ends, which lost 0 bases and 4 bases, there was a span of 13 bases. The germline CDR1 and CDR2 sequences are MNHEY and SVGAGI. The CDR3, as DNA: TGTGCCAGCAGTTACTCTTACCAAGCAGGGTACGAGCAGTACTTC. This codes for CASSYSYQAGYEQYF.

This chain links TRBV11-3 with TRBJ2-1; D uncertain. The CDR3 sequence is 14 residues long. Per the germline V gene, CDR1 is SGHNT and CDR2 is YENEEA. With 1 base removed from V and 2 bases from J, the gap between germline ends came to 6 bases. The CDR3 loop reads CASSLGSTYNEQFF. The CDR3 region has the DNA TGTGCCAGCAGCTTAGGCTCTACCTACAATGAGCAGTTCTTC.

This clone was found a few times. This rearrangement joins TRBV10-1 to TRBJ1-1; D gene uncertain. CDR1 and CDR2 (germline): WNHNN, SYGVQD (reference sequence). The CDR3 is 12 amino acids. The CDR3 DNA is TGCAATCGATCCCGGGGGAACACTGAAGCTTTCTTT. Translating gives CNRSRGNTEAFF.

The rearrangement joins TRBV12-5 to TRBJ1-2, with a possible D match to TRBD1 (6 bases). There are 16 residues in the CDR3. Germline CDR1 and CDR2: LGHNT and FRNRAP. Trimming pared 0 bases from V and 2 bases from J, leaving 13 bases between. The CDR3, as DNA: TGTGCTAGTGGTTTGGTACTCGGACAGAGCAACTATGGCTACACCTTC. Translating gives CASGLVLGQSNYGYTF.

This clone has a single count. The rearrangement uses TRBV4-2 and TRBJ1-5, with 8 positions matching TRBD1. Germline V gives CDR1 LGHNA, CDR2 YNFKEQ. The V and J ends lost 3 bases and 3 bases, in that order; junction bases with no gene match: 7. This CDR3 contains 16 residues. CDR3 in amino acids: CASSHSDRGLNQPQHF. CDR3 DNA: TGTGCCAGCAGCCATAGCGACAGGGGACTCAATCAGCCCCAGCATTTT.

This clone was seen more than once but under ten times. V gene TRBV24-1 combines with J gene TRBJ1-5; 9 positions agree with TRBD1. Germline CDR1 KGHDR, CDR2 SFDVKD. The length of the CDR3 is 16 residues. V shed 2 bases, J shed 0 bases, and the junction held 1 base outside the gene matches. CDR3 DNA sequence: TGTGCCACCAGTGATTCGGGACAGGGTAGCAATCAGCCCCAGCATTTT. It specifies CATSDSGQGSNQPQHF.

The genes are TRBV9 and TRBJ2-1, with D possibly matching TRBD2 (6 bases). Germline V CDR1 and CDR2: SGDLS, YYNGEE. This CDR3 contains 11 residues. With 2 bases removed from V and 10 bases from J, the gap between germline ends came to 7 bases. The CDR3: CASSVGGEQFF. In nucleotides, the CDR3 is TGTGCCAGCAGCGTTGGGGGGGAGCAGTTCTTC.

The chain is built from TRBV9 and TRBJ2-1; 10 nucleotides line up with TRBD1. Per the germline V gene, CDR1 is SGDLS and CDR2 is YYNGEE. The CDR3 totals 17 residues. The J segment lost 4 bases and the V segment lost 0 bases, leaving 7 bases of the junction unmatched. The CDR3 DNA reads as TGTGCCAGCAGCGTAGCGTTTGGGGACAGGGGATACAATGAGCAGTTCTTC. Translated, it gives CASSVAFGDRGYNEQFF.

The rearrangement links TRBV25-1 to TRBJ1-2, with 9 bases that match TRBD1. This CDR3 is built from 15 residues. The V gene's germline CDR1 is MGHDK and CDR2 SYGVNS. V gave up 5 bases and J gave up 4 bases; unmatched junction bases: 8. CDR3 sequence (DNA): TGTGCCAGCAGTAAACAGGGGGCGTCAATCTATGGCTACACCTTC. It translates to CASSKQGASIYGYTF.

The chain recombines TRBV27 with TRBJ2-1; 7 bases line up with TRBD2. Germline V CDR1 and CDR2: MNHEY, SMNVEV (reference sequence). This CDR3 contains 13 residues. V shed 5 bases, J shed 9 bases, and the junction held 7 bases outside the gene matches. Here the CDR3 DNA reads TGTGCCAGCAGTACACCCCAGCGGGGTGAGCAGTTCTTC. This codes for CASSTPQRGEQFF.

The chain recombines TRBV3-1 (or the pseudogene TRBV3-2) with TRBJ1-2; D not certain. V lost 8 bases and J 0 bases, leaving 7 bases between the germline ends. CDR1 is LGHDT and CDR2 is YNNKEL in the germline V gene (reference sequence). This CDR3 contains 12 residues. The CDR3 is CASAGSNYGYTF. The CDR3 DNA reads TGTGCCAGCGCCGGGTCTAACTATGGCTACACCTTC.

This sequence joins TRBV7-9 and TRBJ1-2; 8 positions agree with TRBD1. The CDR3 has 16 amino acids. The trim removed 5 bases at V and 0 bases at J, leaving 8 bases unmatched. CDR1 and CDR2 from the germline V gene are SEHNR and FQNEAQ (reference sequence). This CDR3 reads CASSGLRTGSNYGYTF. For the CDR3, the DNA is TGTGCCAGCAGCGGACTGCGGACAGGGTCTAACTATGGCTACACCTTC.

The CDR3 loop is CASSPRGRNAGELFF. The CDR3 nucleotides are TGTGCCAGCAGTCCTCGGGGGCGTAACGCCGGGGAGCTGTTTTTT. J is TRBJ2-2 and V is TRBV6-5; D may be TRBD1 or TRBD2 (6 bases each). Germline values: CDR1 MNHEY, CDR2 SVGAGI. CDR3 length: 15 amino acids. V was cut by 5 bases and J by 6 bases, with 16 bases left in between.

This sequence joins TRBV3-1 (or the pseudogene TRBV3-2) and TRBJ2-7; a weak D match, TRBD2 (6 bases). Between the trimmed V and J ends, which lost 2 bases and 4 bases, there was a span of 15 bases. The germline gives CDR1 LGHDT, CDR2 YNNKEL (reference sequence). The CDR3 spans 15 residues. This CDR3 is CASSQSTGENYEQYF. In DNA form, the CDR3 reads TGTGCCAGCAGCCAAAGTACGGGAGAGAATTACGAGCAGTACTTC.

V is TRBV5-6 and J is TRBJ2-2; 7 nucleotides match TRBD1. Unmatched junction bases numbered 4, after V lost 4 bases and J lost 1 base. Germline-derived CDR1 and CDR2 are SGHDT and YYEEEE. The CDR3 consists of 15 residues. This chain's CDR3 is CASSANRGNTGELFF. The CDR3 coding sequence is TGTGCCAGCAGCGCGAACAGGGGGAACACCGGGGAGCTGTTTTTT.